This entry features one T cell receptor beta chain sequence. These data come from a study of blood T cells in healthy people across ages. The use of a sample-barcoded 5' primer and a J-beta primer mix characterized a second PCR of about 7 to 12 cycles. Every cDNA molecule carried a tag from a template-switch adaptor bearing 12 random nucleotides. TCRdb re-called the 5' RACE reads through MiXCR, storing one row per CDR3 protein. The table records 700,000 to 950,000 distinct CDR3 sequences, roughly two fifths of them present only once. The people who gave samples were healthy Caucasians from Russia, aged about 6 to 100. No fewer than 5.5 micrograms of total RNA were isolated from every sample. This CDR3 is 15 amino acids long. Trimming removed 4 bases from V and 8 bases from J; junction bases left unmatched: 7. Per the germline V gene, CDR1 is MNHEY and CDR2 is SVGAGI.

The TCR originated in a woman in her fifties or sixties in good health. This chain joins TRBV6-5 and TRBJ1-6; 8 positions match TRBD1. The sequenced sample was blood. CDR3 bases: TGTGCCAGCAGTTCTCCGACAGGGGTCTATTCACCCCTCCACTTT. Residues: CASSSPTGVYSPLHF.